Following are 27 T cell receptor beta chains from one sample sequenced in a study of T-cell reconstitution after alpha-beta-depleted transplantation in children. As it was prepared, the TCRbeta library received unique molecular identifiers. TCRdb recomputed calls from the PCR reads with MiXCR, one row per CDR3 protein. The sample consists of over 550,000 distinct CDR3 sequences, 10% to 13% of them appearing once. The input for sequencing was PBMCs from the stem cell graft donor, taken from the stem cell graft. Every receptor here comes from a human donor who donated a stem cell graft to a child with acute myeloid leukemia.

This chain joins TRBV25-1 and TRBJ2-1, with TRBD1 matching over 8 bases. The germline CDR1 and CDR2 sequences are MGHDK and SYGVNS. Trimming took 6 bases from V and 5 from J; bases not matched to a gene: 6. This CDR3 comprises 14 residues. The CDR3 DNA reads as TGTGCCAGCAGGTCAGGGGGCGAGGACAATGAGCAGTTCTTC. Amino acid sequence: CASRSGGEDNEQFF.

Only a few counts were recorded for this clonotype. The CDR3 region has the DNA TGCAGTGCCATATCTTCCAGTTCCCCCCTTTCACAGTATTTT. Its protein product is CSAISSSSPLSQYF. The V and J genes are TRBV20-1 and TRBJ2-3, with unresolved D. This CDR3 has 14 amino acids. Deletions cut 6 bases from V and 12 bases from J, with 25 bases between. Germline CDR1 reads DFQATT; CDR2 reads SNEGSKA (reference sequence).

The chain is built from TRBV5-1 and TRBJ2-2, with 11 bases matching TRBD2. This CDR3 has 16 residues. Germline V gene lookup returns CDR1 SGHRS and CDR2 YFSETQ. After removal of 4 bases from V and 0 bases from J, the junction contained 2 bases not matched to a gene. DNA of the CDR3: TGCGCCAGCAGCCCTAGCGGGAGGTCGAACACCGGGGAGCTGTTTTTT. It is translated as CASSPSGRSNTGELFF.

This clonotype was seen at least ten times. The rearrangement uses TRBV29-1 and TRBJ2-3; weak D call: TRBD2 (6 bases). With 6 bases removed from V and 2 bases from J, the gap between germline ends came to 9 bases. The germline gives CDR1 SQVTM, CDR2 ANQGSEA. This CDR3 contains 12 residues. The DNA of the CDR3 is TGCAGCGTCCCGGGAGCCACAGATACGCAGTATTTT. Translation: CSVPGATDTQYF.

This clonotype was detected many times. The chain couples TRBV11-2 to TRBJ2-1, with D maybe TRBD2 (6 bases). The CDR3 runs to 13 residues. Germline V gives CDR1 SGHAT, CDR2 FQNNGV. Deletions cut 1 base from V and 8 bases from J, with 9 bases between. The CDR3 nucleotides are TGTGCCAGCAGCTTAGGGGGGGAAGATGAGCAGTTCTTC. Residues: CASSLGGEDEQFF.

The V gene is TRBV4-3, the J gene TRBJ2-2, with 15 bases that match TRBD2. V trimming: 3 bases; J trimming: 5 bases; junction bases outside the gene matches: 4. The CDR3 has 17 residues. Germline CDR1 and CDR2: LGHNA and YSLEER. The CDR3 sequence: CASSQGLAGGSTGELFF. DNA for the CDR3: TGCGCCAGCAGCCAGGGACTAGCGGGAGGATCGACCGGGGAGCTGTTTTTT.

The sample holds a few counts of this clonotype. The rearrangement joins TRBV12-3 or TRBV12-4 to TRBJ2-7, with 11 bases matching TRBD2. Trimming took 5 bases from V and 4 from J; bases not matched to a gene: 7. The CDR3 has 15 residues. The chain's CDR3 is CASSPLTSGTYEQYF. Written as DNA, the CDR3 is TGTGCCAGCAGTCCTTTGACTAGCGGGACTTACGAGCAGTACTTC.

This clonotype was picked up a small number of times. The chain links TRBV7-2 to TRBJ2-3, with 8 bases matching TRBD2. CDR1 and CDR2 from the germline V gene are SGHTA and FQGNSA. With 4 bases clipped from V and 6 bases from J, the junction kept 15 bases outside the gene matches. The CDR3 length is 17 residues. The CDR3 here is CASSSRGGGSLRDTQYF. The CDR3 DNA reads as TGTGCCAGCAGCTCACGGGGGGGTGGGAGCCTCAGGGATACGCAGTATTTT.

This clonotype was detected ten times or more. V is TRBV7-2 and J is TRBJ1-2; 7 nucleotides line up with TRBD1. The J segment lost 7 bases and the V segment lost 5 bases, leaving 4 bases of the junction unmatched. The CDR3 loop spans 12 amino acids. CDR1 SGHTA and CDR2 FQGNSA come from the germline V gene. CDR3 sequence reads: CASSTNRGGYTF. For the CDR3, the DNA is TGTGCCAGCAGCACAAACAGGGGTGGCTACACCTTC. Full variable domain (rest looked up from reference TRBV7-2 and TRBJ1-2): GAGVSQSPSNKVTEKGKDVELRCDPISGHTALYWYRQSLGQGLEFLIYFQGNSAPDKSGLPSDRFSAERTGGSVSTLTIQRTQQEDSAVYLCASSTNRGGYTFGSGTRLTVV.

This clonotype has only a few counts. The chain couples TRBV20-1 to TRBJ2-7; D is perhaps TRBD1 (5 bases). There are 12 residues in the CDR3. V was cut by 1 base and J by 3 bases, with 7 bases left in between. Germline assignment: CDR1 DFQATT and CDR2 SNEGSKA (reference sequence). In nucleotides, the CDR3 is TGCAGTGCTAGAGCTGACAGCTACGAGCAGTACTTC. Protein sequence: CSARADSYEQYF.

Only a few counts were recorded for this clonotype. The V call is TRBV7-2, the J call TRBJ2-7; a weak D match, TRBD2 (6 bases). There are 14 residues in the CDR3. The V end lost 1 base, the J end lost 4 bases, and 11 bases lay between the germline ends. Germline V gene data show CDR1 as SGHTA and CDR2 as FQGNSA. CDR3 coding DNA: TGTGCCAGCAGCTTAGGACTAGTTGTTTACGAGCAGTACTTC. Protein product: CASSLGLVVYEQYF.

The rearrangement joins TRBV27 to TRBJ1-1; TRBD1 is a possible D gene (5 bases). Germline V gene sequence: CDR1 MNHEY, CDR2 SMNVEV (reference sequence). This CDR3 region has 12 residues. V was cut by 8 bases and J by 7 bases, with 14 bases left in between. CDR3 sequence reads: CASGDSNYEAFF. The CDR3 bases are TGTGCCAGCGGTGACAGTAACTATGAAGCTTTCTTT.

The genes are TRBV20-1 and TRBJ1-4; D is unresolved. The CDR3 length is 11 residues. V lost 5 bases and J lost 6, with 7 bases in between. The germline CDR1 and CDR2 sequences are DFQATT and SNEGSKA (reference sequence). CDR3 protein: CSASRDEKLFF. CDR3 DNA sequence: TGCAGTGCTTCCAGAGATGAAAAACTGTTTTTT.

Many counts were recorded for this clonotype. The chain carries TRBV29-1 and TRBJ2-5; D is possibly TRBD1 (6 bases). The CDR3 is 14 amino acids. V shed 6 bases and J shed 5 bases, with 19 bases lying between them. From germline, CDR1 is SQVTM and CDR2 ANQGSEA. The CDR3 loop reads CSVRRDTSGETQYF. The CDR3 DNA is TGCAGCGTCAGAAGGGACACCTCCGGGGAGACCCAGTACTTC. The full variable domain, completed using reference TRBV29-1 and TRBJ2-5, is SAVISQKPSRDICQRGTSLTIQCQVDSQVTMMFWYRQQPGQSLTLIATANQGSEATYESGFVIDKFPISRPNLTFSTLTVSNMSPEDSSIYLCSVRRDTSGETQYFGPGTRLLVL.

There are a few counts of this clonotype. V usage is TRBV7-3 and J usage is TRBJ2-3, with TRBD2 identical over 9 bases. In germline, CDR1 is SGHTA, CDR2 FQGTGA. There are 16 residues in the CDR3. The V segment lost 2 bases and the J segment 2 bases; nucleotides outside the gene matches: 5. This CDR3 is CASSLGTSTSTDTQYF. The CDR3 DNA is TGTGCCAGCAGCTTAGGGACTAGCACTTCCACAGATACGCAGTATTTT.

The rearrangement links TRBV21-1 to TRBJ2-5; the listed D gene, TRBD2, was not tested against the DNA. TRBV21-1 is a recognized pseudogene. The CDR3 loop spans 18 amino acids. The CDR3 spells CASSKLGREREIVETQYF. In DNA form, the CDR3 reads TGTGCCAGCAGCAAATTGGGGCGCGAGCGGGAGATAGTTGAGACCCAGTACTTC.

The rearrangement uses TRBV21-1 and TRBJ2-7. TRBV21-1 is classified as a pseudogene. The CDR3 contains 14 residues. CDR3 region: CASSKTGNPYEQYF. CDR3 in DNA: TGTGCCAGCAGCAAAACAGGGAACCCCTACGAGCAGTACTTC.

This clonotype was seen at least ten times. The rearrangement uses TRBV15 and TRBJ1-4; tentative D call: TRBD1 (5 bases). Germline V gene lookup returns CDR1 LNHNV and CDR2 YYDKDF (reference sequence). This CDR3 region has 16 residues. Trimming removed 3 bases from V and 0 bases from J, with 11 bases in between. The CDR3 here is CATSSRTGATNEKLFF. The CDR3 DNA is TGTGCCACCAGCAGCCGTACAGGTGCAACTAATGAAAAACTGTTTTTT.

V and J are TRBV12-3 or TRBV12-4 and TRBJ1-5; D ambiguous. CDR3 length: 13 residues. Between the trimmed V and J ends, which lost 2 bases and 7 bases, there was a span of 9 bases. The CDR3 nucleotides read TGTGCCAGCAGTTTACTGTCGGGCCAGCCCCAGCATTTT. The encoded protein is CASSLLSGQPQHF.

In its sample, this clonotype was seen many times. This rearrangement joins TRBV9 to TRBJ2-1, with 10 bases matching TRBD2. Germline CDR1 SGDLS, CDR2 YYNGEE. J gave up 2 bases and V 0 bases, and 8 bases lay outside the gene matches. The CDR3 contains 18 residues. CDR3 in amino acids: CASSVVDSGRTPYNEQFF. In nucleotides, the CDR3 is TGTGCCAGCAGCGTAGTAGATAGCGGGAGGACCCCCTACAATGAGCAGTTCTTC. Complete variable domain (other parts from reference TRBV9 and TRBJ2-1): DSGVTQTPKHLITATGQRVTLRCSPRSGDLSVYWYQQSLDQGLQFLIQYYNGEERAKGNILERFSAQQFPDLHSELNLSSLELGDSALYFCASSVVDSGRTPYNEQFFGPGTRLTVL.

There are a few counts of this clonotype. The chain recombines TRBV20-1 with TRBJ2-7; 8 positions agree with TRBD2. The CDR3 length is 14 residues. CDR1 is DFQATT, CDR2 SNEGSKA, per germline (reference sequence). V lost 3 bases, J lost 9 bases, and 13 bases stayed unmatched. The CDR3 coding sequence is TGCAGTGCTAGGGGGACTAGGGGGATACTTTTGCAGTACTTC. This translates into CSARGTRGILLQYF.

This clonotype was seen a handful of times. The chain is built from TRBV23-1 and TRBJ2-5; D possibly corresponds to TRBD1 (6 bases). TRBV23-1 is annotated as an ORF whose role is uncertain. V lost 2 bases, J lost 0 bases, and 10 bases lay in between. This CDR3 is built from 15 residues. The CDR3 sequence is CASSQVRGYQETQYF. DNA of the CDR3: TGCGCCAGCAGTCAAGTAAGGGGGTACCAAGAGACCCAGTACTTC.

This clonotype was seen repeatedly, ten times or more. This sequence joins TRBV15 and TRBJ2-2; 8 positions match TRBD2. The germline V gene has CDR1 LNHNV and CDR2 YYDKDF (reference sequence). V dropped 4 bases and J dropped 8; count of bases not matched to a gene: 9. CDR3 length: 15 amino acids. DNA of the CDR3: TGTGCCACCAGCAAAGCGGGAGCGACACGGGGGGAGCTGTTTTTT. This gives the protein CATSKAGATRGELFF.

The CDR3 is CASSGPGLAGAYEQYF. The CDR3 coding sequence is TGTGCCAGCAGCGGGCCGGGACTAGCGGGAGCCTACGAGCAGTACTTC. The rearrangement uses TRBV12-3 or TRBV12-4 and TRBJ2-7; 14 bases agree with TRBD2. The CDR3 sequence is 16 residues long. V lost 6 bases, J lost 2 bases, and 6 bases stayed unmatched.

The V and J genes are TRBV10-3 and TRBJ2-7; 13 bases are a match to TRBD2. The length of the CDR3 is 13 residues. CDR1 is ENHRY, CDR2 SYGVKD, per germline. This CDR3 is CAISESGLAGFLV. In DNA form, the CDR3 reads TGTGCCATCAGTGAATCGGGACTAGCGGGATTTCTGGTC.

This clonotype was found many times. The rearrangement joins TRBV12-3 or TRBV12-4 to TRBJ2-3; D possibly matches TRBD1 or TRBD2 (5 bases each). V lost 1 base, J lost 9 bases, and 11 bases lay in between. There are 13 residues in the CDR3. As DNA, the CDR3 is TGTGCCAGCAGTTTAGGAGGGGCTCTAACGCAGTATTTT. Protein product: CASSLGGALTQYF.

The chain combines TRBV30 with TRBJ2-2, with D uncertain. Germline V gives CDR1 GTSNPN, CDR2 SVGIG (reference sequence). Trimming pared 0 bases from V and 6 bases from J, leaving 8 bases between. The CDR3 extends over 13 amino acids. The CDR3 loop reads CAWSVLVAGELFF. The DNA of the CDR3 is TGTGCCTGGAGTGTACTTGTGGCCGGGGAGCTGTTTTTT. Full variable domain (missing parts from reference TRBV30 and TRBJ2-2): SQTIHQWPATLVQPVGSPLSLECTVEGTSNPNLYWYRQAAGRGLQLLFYSVGIGQISSEVPQNLSASRPQDRQFILSSKKLLLSDSGFYLCAWSVLVAGELFFGEGSRLTVL.